These 15 T cell receptor beta chains were all obtained from the same sample, sequenced in a study of cytomegalovirus exposure and HLA in healthy donors. Primers included in the PCR were 60 Vbeta and 13 Jbeta primers. Generated by immunoSEQ multiplex PCR, the TCRdb table keeps only in-frame clones and is missing some. This table lists some 200,000 clones. The material sequenced was PBMCs. The receptors were gathered from a woman between 18 and 29 years old in good health and CMV-seropositive.

This rearrangement joins TRBV23-1 to TRBJ1-1, with 8 bases identical to TRBD1. TRBV23-1 is flagged as an ORF with uncertain function. With V trimmed by 2 bases and J by 4 bases, 6 bases remained unmatched. This CDR3 region has 15 residues. CDR3 sequence reads: CASSQPGQGGTEAFF. DNA of the CDR3: TGCGCCAGCAGTCAACCCGGACAGGGAGGCACTGAAGCTTTCTTT.

The gene calls are TRBV7-8 and TRBJ2-7; no firm D call. The CDR3 totals 12 residues. Trimming removed 4 bases from V and 4 bases from J, with 8 bases in between. Germline V gene lookup returns CDR1 SGHVS and CDR2 FQNEAQ. In DNA, the CDR3 is TGTGCCAGCAGCTCCGACACTTACGAGCAGTACTTC. Amino acids: CASSSDTYEQYF. Based on the CDR3 plus reference TRBV7-8 and TRBJ2-7, the full variable domain is GAGVSQSPRYKVAKRGQDVALRCDPISGHVSLFWYQQALGQGPEFLTYFQNEAQLDKSGLPSDRFFAERPEGSVSTLKIQRTQQEDSAVYLCASSSDTYEQYFGPGTRLTVT.

This chain joins TRBV5-1 and TRBJ2-3, with D possibly being TRBD1 (7 bases). The CDR3 is made up of 16 amino acids. Trimming left V 2 bases short and J 2 bases short, with 15 bases between. Germline CDR1 and CDR2: SGHRS and YFSETQ. In DNA, the CDR3 is TGCGCCAGCAGCTTCGGACAGGACTACCTCACAGATACGCAGTATTTT. It yields the protein CASSFGQDYLTDTQYF.

The chain employs TRBV27 and TRBJ2-3; 11 nucleotides align to TRBD2. This CDR3 is built from 14 residues. V lost 6 bases, J lost 6 bases, and 5 bases stayed unmatched. Per the germline V gene, CDR1 is MNHEY and CDR2 is SMNVEV (reference sequence). As DNA, the CDR3 is TGTGCCAGCAGGCCTAGCGGGGGGCCGGATACGCAGTATTTT. The encoded protein is CASRPSGGPDTQYF.

This chain joins TRBV7-2 and TRBJ1-2, with D perhaps TRBD1 (5 bases). The CDR3 sequence is 17 residues long. V was trimmed by 1 base and J by 1 base, leaving 16 bases between them. Germline CDR1 is SGHTA and CDR2 is FQGNSA. The CDR3 coding sequence is TGTGCCAGCAGCTTAGTGGGGGGTTTCTTAAATAACTATGGCTACACCTTC. The encoded protein is CASSLVGGFLNNYGYTF.

This chain links TRBV7-3 with TRBJ2-7, with 7 bases that match TRBD1. There are 14 residues in the CDR3. In germline, CDR1 is SGHTA, CDR2 FQGTGA. After removal of 4 bases from V and 4 bases from J, the junction contained 7 bases not matched to a gene. The DNA for the CDR3 is TGTGCCAGCAGCTCTACCGGGACAGAGTACGAGCAGTACTTC. Translated, it gives CASSSTGTEYEQYF.

This chain uses TRBV5-1 with TRBJ1-2; 9 bases are shared with TRBD1. The germline CDR1 and CDR2 sequences are SGHRS and YFSETQ. With 3 bases clipped from V and 8 bases from J, the junction kept 11 bases outside the gene matches. The CDR3 has 15 residues. Written as DNA, the CDR3 is TGCGCCAGCAGCTCCGAGACAGGGGGAGGATCCGGCTACACCTTC. It is translated as CASSSETGGGSGYTF.

The rearrangement links TRBV27 to TRBJ1-5; D is undetermined. CDR1 MNHEY and CDR2 SMNVEV come from the germline V gene (reference sequence). Between the trimmed V and J ends, which lost 2 bases and 3 bases, there was a span of 8 bases. The CDR3 extends over 14 amino acids. The CDR3 is CASSLAGFNQPQHF. The CDR3 nucleotides are TGTGCCAGCAGTTTAGCGGGGTTCAATCAGCCCCAGCATTTT.

This chain uses TRBV14 with TRBJ2-3; no firm D call. Trimming shortened V by 5 bases and J by 0 bases, and 6 bases separated the two germline ends. CDR1 SGHDN and CDR2 FVKESK come from the germline V gene. The CDR3 is 13 residues long. This CDR3 is CASSYGSTDTQYF. CDR3 DNA: TGTGCCAGCAGCTACGGGAGCACAGATACGCAGTATTTT.

The chain couples TRBV5-1 to TRBJ2-7; 8 bases align to TRBD2. The CDR3 is made up of 14 amino acids. V dropped 5 bases and J dropped 0; count of bases not matched to a gene: 4. The germline V gene has CDR1 SGHRS and CDR2 YFSETQ. As DNA, the CDR3 is TGCGCCAGCAGGCCGGGACTAGACTCCTACGAGCAGTACTTC. Its translation is CASRPGLDSYEQYF.

In DNA form, the CDR3 reads TGTGCCAGTAGTCGACAGGGGGCTTCCTACGAGCAGTACTTC. This encodes CASSRQGASYEQYF. V gene TRBV19 combines with J gene TRBJ2-7, with 10 bases that match TRBD1. This CDR3 spans 14 amino acids. Per germline, CDR1 LNHDA and CDR2 SQIVND (reference sequence). V lost 5 bases to trimming and J lost 1 base; unmatched junction nucleotides: 2.

The V gene is TRBV10-1, the J gene TRBJ2-7, with 11 bases aligning to TRBD1. CDR1 is WNHNN and CDR2 is SYGVQD in the germline V gene (reference sequence). V shed 5 bases and J 4 bases; nucleotides not matched to a gene: 10. The CDR3 covers 16 residues. CDR3 bases: TGCGCCAGCAGTTCACCCGGGACAGGGGGAATATACGAGCAGTACTTC. Translating gives CASSSPGTGGIYEQYF.

Here the CDR3 DNA reads TGTGCCAGTAGCCTGGGACTAGCGGGATACAATGAGCAGTTCTTC. Protein: CASSLGLAGYNEQFF. V usage is TRBV19 and J usage is TRBJ2-1, with TRBD2 matching 13 bases. The CDR3 consists of 15 residues. J lost 4 bases, V lost 6 bases, and 3 bases had no gene match. Germline loops: CDR1 LNHDA, CDR2 SQIVND (reference sequence).

The V and J genes are TRBV4-1 and TRBJ2-1, with D possibly TRBD2 on 5 matching bases. Between the trimmed V and J ends, which lost 1 base and 1 base, there was a span of 8 bases. Germline V gene lookup returns CDR1 MGHRA and CDR2 YSYEKL. The CDR3 extends over 15 amino acids. CDR3 DNA sequence: TGCGCCAGCAGCCAAGGAGGGATGTCCTACAATGAGCAGTTCTTC. Translation gives CASSQGGMSYNEQFF.

This rearrangement joins TRBV27 to TRBJ2-2; TRBD2 is a possible D gene (6 bases). V lost 3 bases, J lost 7 bases, and 12 bases lay in between. The length of the CDR3 is 14 residues. Germline V gene lookup returns CDR1 MNHEY and CDR2 SMNVEV (reference sequence). Written as DNA, the CDR3 is TGTGCCAGCAGTTTCGGGGGAACCCACGGGGAGCTGTTTTTT. Protein product: CASSFGGTHGELFF.